This passage covers 18 T cell receptor beta chains from one sample sequenced in a study of T cells in localized non-small cell lung cancer (dated by TCRdb to the early 2020s). The method was the immunoSEQ multiplex PCR assay. Not all clones reach the TCRdb copy of this immuneACCESS table, which keeps in-frame sequences only. Checked studies attribute under half of the gap to unresolved V genes and leave the rest unexplained. For this sample there are over 45,000 clones; 70% to 80% appear just once. Of the sample, about 15% is held by the ten largest clones. Sequencing used peripheral blood, obtained before any cancer treatment. The receptors derive from a man aged 40-75 years with stage I squamous cell lung carcinoma.

This chain links TRBV19 with TRBJ2-1; 7 nucleotides line up with TRBD1. Trimming at V came to 6 bases and at J to 5 bases, leaving 7 bases not matched to a gene. Germline V gene data show CDR1 as LNHDA and CDR2 as SQIVND (reference sequence). The CDR3 has 14 residues. The CDR3 DNA reads TGTGCCAGTAGCCTAGACAGGGTGAACAATGAGCAGTTCTTC. This gives the protein CASSLDRVNNEQFF.

This sequence joins TRBV6-5 and TRBJ1-2, with D uncertain. Per germline, CDR1 MNHEY and CDR2 SVGAGI. CDR3 length: 13 residues. Trimming pared 2 bases from V and 4 bases from J, leaving 8 bases between. This CDR3 reads CASSYDTTYGYTF. In DNA, the CDR3 is TGTGCCAGCAGTTACGACACTACCTATGGCTACACCTTC.

CDR3 DNA: TGTGCCAGCAGCCGCACGGGACGAGAAAACTATGGCTACACCTTC. This codes for CASSRTGRENYGYTF. This chain uses TRBV11-1 with TRBJ1-2; possible D gene TRBD1, 5 bases. From germline, CDR1 is SGHAT and CDR2 FQDESV (reference sequence). Between the trimmed V and J ends, which lost 5 bases and 2 bases, there was a span of 15 bases. The CDR3 loop spans 15 amino acids.

The chain carries TRBV18 and TRBJ1-2, with 9 bases that match TRBD1. The CDR3 consists of 14 residues. Germline values: CDR1 KGHSH, CDR2 LQKENI. V shed 1 base and J 8 bases; nucleotides not matched to a gene: 5. The CDR3 loop is CASSPRTGGGGYTF. CDR3 nucleotide sequence: TGTGCCAGCTCACCACGAACAGGGGGCGGAGGCTACACCTTC.

This chain connects TRBV5-6 to TRBJ1-1, with 7 bases identical to TRBD1. The V segment lost 5 bases and the J segment 11 bases; nucleotides outside the gene matches: 6. CDR3 length: 11 amino acids. Germline loops: CDR1 SGHDT, CDR2 YYEEEE. Written as DNA, the CDR3 is TGTGCCAGCAGTTCAGGGGGTAAGGCTTTCTTT. Encoded protein: CASSSGGKAFF.

The chain carries TRBV19 and TRBJ1-5; 8 nucleotides match TRBD1. The CDR3 has 13 residues. J gave up 2 bases and V 10 bases, and 4 bases lay outside the gene matches. In germline, CDR1 is LNHDA, CDR2 SQIVND (reference sequence). The CDR3 spells CATETGGNQPQHF. The CDR3 DNA reads TGTGCCACCGAGACAGGGGGCAATCAGCCCCAGCATTTT.

The rearrangement links TRBV6-1 to TRBJ1-5; 7 bases align to TRBD1. The V gene end was trimmed by 2 bases and the J gene end by 5 bases; junction bases not matched to a gene: 12. The CDR3 length is 17 residues. Germline V gene sequence: CDR1 MNHNS, CDR2 SASEGT. This CDR3 is CASSEPGGSTKDQPQHF. CDR3 DNA sequence: TGTGCCAGCAGTGAACCAGGGGGATCTACTAAGGATCAGCCCCAGCATTTT.

V gene TRBV25-1 combines with J gene TRBJ1-1; weak D call: TRBD1 (6 bases). From germline, CDR1 is MGHDK and CDR2 SYGVNS. The germline V and J ends were trimmed by 3 bases and 6 bases, with 20 bases remaining between them. The CDR3 sequence is 16 residues long. Here the CDR3 DNA reads TGTGCCAGCAGTGAGGCCCTAGGGGGGATGATGGCTGAAGCTTTCTTT. Translation: CASSEALGGMMAEAFF.

V is TRBV5-1 and J is TRBJ1-2; TRBD1 matches 11 bases. The V gene's germline CDR1 is SGHRS and CDR2 YFSETQ. This CDR3 is built from 14 residues. Losses at the gene ends were 4 bases for V and 3 bases for J; bases not matched to a gene: 2. CDR3 loop: CASSAGQGDYGYTF. In nucleotides, the CDR3 is TGCGCCAGCAGCGCGGGACAGGGGGACTATGGCTACACCTTC.

This clone was observed once. This chain uses TRBV19 with TRBJ2-7, with 7 positions matching TRBD1. The CDR3 loop spans 13 amino acids. CDR1 and CDR2 (germline): LNHDA, SQIVND (reference sequence). J was trimmed by 0 bases and V by 7 bases; bases with no gene match: 3. The CDR3 DNA reads TGTGCCAGTAAGGGACAGCACTCCTACGAGCAGTACTTC. It is translated as CASKGQHSYEQYF.

The chain uses TRBV6-1 and TRBJ2-2; TRBD1 might be the D (7 bases). The germline CDR1 and CDR2 sequences are MNHNS and SASEGT. This CDR3 region has 17 residues. V lost 2 bases and J lost 1, with 14 bases in between. CDR3 sequence: CASSERGGGLNTGELFF. As DNA, the CDR3 is TGTGCCAGCAGTGAACGTGGAGGGGGCCTGAACACCGGGGAGCTGTTTTTT.

This rearrangement joins TRBV10-3 to TRBJ2-3, with D possibly matching TRBD2 (5 bases). Per germline, CDR1 ENHRY and CDR2 SYGVKD. The germline V and J ends were trimmed by 4 bases and 6 bases, with 14 bases remaining between them. The CDR3 consists of 14 residues. The CDR3 region is CAISGGLPGDTQYF. CDR3 sequence (DNA): TGTGCCATCAGTGGCGGGCTTCCCGGGGATACGCAGTATTTT.

The chain recombines TRBV6-1 with TRBJ2-1; either TRBD1 or TRBD2 may fit D (5 bases each). Germline assignment: CDR1 MNHNS and CDR2 SASEGT. This CDR3 has 14 residues. The V gene lost 6 bases and the J gene lost 7 bases, with 16 bases spanning the gap. The CDR3 spells CASSPSGADNEQFF. The CDR3 nucleotides read TGTGCCAGCAGCCCCTCCGGGGCAGATAATGAGCAGTTCTTC.

This chain joins TRBV7-6 and TRBJ2-3, with TRBD1 matching over 8 bases. J lost 5 bases, V lost 5 bases, and 6 bases had no gene match. The CDR3 sequence is 14 residues long. Per germline, CDR1 SGHVS and CDR2 FNYEAQ. The CDR3 DNA sequence: TGTGCCAGCAGCATCCGACAGGGGAGAGATACGCAGTATTTT. Amino acids: CASSIRQGRDTQYF.

The chain joins TRBV23-1 to TRBJ1-5, with 9 positions matching TRBD1. TRBV23-1 is marked as an open reading frame, function uncertain. The CDR3 is made up of 16 amino acids. After removal of 2 bases from V and 4 bases from J, the junction contained 6 bases not matched to a gene. CDR3 DNA: TGCGCCAGCAGTCAACGGACAGGGGCCCTAAATCAGCCCCAGCATTTT. This sequence encodes CASSQRTGALNQPQHF.

The V gene is TRBV19, the J gene TRBJ1-4; 9 bases are shared with TRBD1. The CDR3 sequence is 15 residues long. Germline assignment: CDR1 LNHDA and CDR2 SQIVND (reference sequence). The J segment lost 8 bases and the V segment lost 5 bases, leaving 9 bases of the junction unmatched. CDR3 sequence reads: CASSVSGTGSEKLFF. CDR3 in DNA: TGTGCCAGTAGTGTCTCCGGGACAGGGAGCGAAAAACTGTTTTTT.

J is TRBJ2-6 and V is TRBV27; TRBD1 matches 7 bases. Germline V gene data show CDR1 as MNHEY and CDR2 as SMNVEV (reference sequence). V lost 5 bases to trimming and J lost 4 bases; unmatched junction nucleotides: 5. This CDR3 contains 15 residues. CDR3 residues: CASSIRGLGANVLTF. The CDR3 DNA is TGTGCCAGCAGTATCAGGGGGTTGGGGGCCAACGTCCTGACTTTC.

This chain links TRBV4-1 with TRBJ1-4, with D possibly being TRBD1 (5 bases). The CDR3 is 18 amino acids. The germline CDR1 and CDR2 sequences are MGHRA and YSYEKL. With 6 bases removed from V and 4 bases from J, the gap between germline ends came to 24 bases. The CDR3 nucleotides read TGCGCCAGCAGACGAAGTGTTCCAGGGACCATGCTTAATGAAAAACTGTTTTTT. Its protein is CASRRSVPGTMLNEKLFF.